This T cell receptor (beta chain) was documented in a study of regulatory T cells in long-lasting Graves disease. Indicated time point: newly diagnosed GD, antithyroid drugs for less than 3 months. The TCR library was made from RNA that had been extracted from PBMCs in TRIzol. The diagnosis of Graves' disease used American Thyroid Association guidelines. The study, taken as a whole, reports: Owing to a sample size that was small, accuracy may have been reduced.

V was pared by 5 bases and J by 1 base, with 15 bases between. CDR1 SGHRS and CDR2 YFSETQ come from the germline V gene. The CDR3 extends over 16 amino acids. This clonotype was counted ten times or more. Antigen: not known. Library construction for TCR beta used iRepertoire HTBI primers and Arm-PCR of CDR3 regions. MiXCR was run by TCRdb on the multiplex PCR reads, yielding one entry per CDR3 protein. The sample has 300,000 to 400,000 distinct CDR3 sequences, 15% to 20% seen once; the top ten hold about 32%. Separately, the same data were catalogued under a study of T cells in Graves' hyperthyroidism and ophthalmopathy. In that study: Carried out on the TCR CDR3, a first-round RT-PCR used the HTBI primer set. Most clonotypes expanded in the thyroid (above 0.001) were also present in blood.

The V and J genes are TRBV5-1 and TRBJ2-2, with TRBD2 as a possible D gene (5 bases). The TCR originated in a man between 35 and 55 years old with Graves disease. This specimen was peripheral blood mononuclear cells (PBMCs), taken at new diagnosis, from a patient treated with antithyroid drugs. CDR3 residues: CASRMGPGGNTGELFF. The CDR3 DNA follows: TGCGCCAGCAGAATGGGCCCCGGAGGGAACACCGGGGAGCTGTTTTTT. The full variable domain, its missing parts supplied by reference TRBV5-1 and TRBJ2-2, is KAGVTQTPRYLIKTRGQQVTLSCSPISGHRSVSWYQQTPGQGLQFLFEYFSETQRNKGNFPGRFSGRQFSNSRSEMNVSTLELGDSALYLCASRMGPGGNTGELFFGEGSRLTVL.